This TCR beta chain was found in a study of T cell therapy after organ transplantation (dated by TCRdb to about 2019). Looking at the study overall: Therapy products were autologous CMV-specific T cells expanded in vitro for around 13 days with a peptide pool of 30 HLA class I and II CMV epitopes. Patients were given up to 6 doses of T cells at 2-week intervals and were followed for roughly 30 weeks after finishing therapy. Of the roughly 10 patients, eight were classified as clinical responders and two as nonresponders. A median of 1.92 x 10^8 CMV-specific T cells was administered to patients across 2 to 6 intravenous infusions. Short-term post-therapy blood samples were collected 4 to 8 weeks after completion of therapy. A follow-up TRBV repertoire analysis was performed on an open-label phase I trial of autologous CMV-specific adoptive T cell therapy in solid-organ transplant recipients. Long-term post-therapy samples were obtainable from only about 75% of the 10 patients.

Explained via the paper, the time point label denotes: 4-8 weeks after completion of therapy. The patients had received solid-organ transplants and had drug-resistant/recurrent cytomegalovirus. Some 10 of the trial participants were picked for repertoire analysis depending on whether post-therapy peripheral blood mononuclear cells were available. A BD FACSAria III was used to sort viable CD3+CD8+CD4- lymphocytes from PBMCs. The Qiagen DNeasy Kit was used to extract genomic DNA from sorted cells. Overall study outcomes, separate from this receptor: Fold change in CD8 clonality after therapy was inversely correlated with pretherapy clonality, suggesting that less biased repertoires were more receptive to remodeling. Before therapy, nonresponders had marked clonal expansions, and after therapy the repertoires of nonresponders changed only minimally. Reduced sample coverage from poor CD8+ T cell yield may be reflected in the few expansions detected in nonresponders. Because the cohort was small, confounders such as concurrent antirejection and antiviral medications could not be assessed. Reconstitution after therapy appeared to include not only transferred clonotypes but also endogenous clonotypes that had not been detected in the therapy products.

On this clone itself: Its antigen is currently not known. No much larger clonotype is one base removed from it; base qualities were not supplied.

Using the immunoSEQ two-step, bias-controlled multiplex PCR assay, TRB CDR3 regions were amplified from genomic DNA. CDR3 libraries were sequenced on an Illumina NextSeq 500. As for the authors' bioinformatics: Initial alignment and bioinformatics, including bias normalization against synthetic CDR3 analogs, were performed with the immunoSEQ Analyzer platform. Annotation of V, D and J genes followed the definitions in the IMGT database. Further TRBV analyses used VDJtools version 1.1.10 and the R package tcR version 2.2.1.11 with default settings. For the GLIPH analysis, version 1.0 was run with default settings. In CDR3 sequences with at least 5 reads, significant changes in clonotype frequency were tested by a 2-sided binomial test with Benjamini-Hochberg correction (alpha = 0.01). Sourced from immuneACCESS, this table was stored by TCRdb with only in-frame sequences that have V and J called. A share of the clones is absent; for the studies checked, an unresolved V gene accounts for under half, and the remainder has no known explanation. D and trimming were read from the DNA, whereas the V and J calls and clone size are those reported in that table. Present in this sample are 5,500 to 6,500 clones, around 70% of which were seen just once. The ten most abundant clones make up about 30% of the sample.

The CDR3 sequence holds 15 residues, the cysteine and phenylalanine included. CDR3 DNA only is kept here, 45 bases in frame from base 1. The germline V gene (reference sequence) supplies CDR1 LNHDA and CDR2 SQIVND. The specimen comprised CD8+ T cells from blood, sampled after autologous CMV-specific T cell therapy. The chain is encoded by TRBV19 joined to TRBJ2-5; TRBD1 is a possible D gene, resting on 6 matching bases. The DNA end is a closer match to TRBJ2-7, so the J assignment may be wrong. This TCR was recovered from a human patient who had received a solid organ transplant and had CMV disease. After a transplant, the donor of the graft may account for some T cells. The nucleotides read TGTGCCAGTAGTACATTATGGACAGAAAACTACGAGCAGTACTTC. This translates into CASSTLWTENYEQYF.